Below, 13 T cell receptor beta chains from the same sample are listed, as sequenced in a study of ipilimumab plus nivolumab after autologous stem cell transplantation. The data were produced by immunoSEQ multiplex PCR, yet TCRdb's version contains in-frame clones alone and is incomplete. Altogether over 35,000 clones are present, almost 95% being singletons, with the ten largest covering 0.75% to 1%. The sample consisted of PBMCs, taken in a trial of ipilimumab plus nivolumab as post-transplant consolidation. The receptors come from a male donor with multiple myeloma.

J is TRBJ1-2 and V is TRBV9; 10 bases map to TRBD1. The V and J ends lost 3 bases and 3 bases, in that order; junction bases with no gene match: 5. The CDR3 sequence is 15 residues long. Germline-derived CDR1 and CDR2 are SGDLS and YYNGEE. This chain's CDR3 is CASSAGTGVDYGYTF. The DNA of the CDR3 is TGTGCCAGCAGCGCCGGGACAGGGGTTGACTATGGCTACACCTTC.

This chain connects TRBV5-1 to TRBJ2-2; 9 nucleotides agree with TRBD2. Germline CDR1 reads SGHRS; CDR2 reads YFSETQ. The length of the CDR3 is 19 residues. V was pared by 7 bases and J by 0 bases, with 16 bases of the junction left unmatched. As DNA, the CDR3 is TGCGCCAGCCGCTATTATTCCGGGACTAGCAGATCGAACACCGGGGAGCTGTTTTTT. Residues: CASRYYSGTSRSNTGELFF.

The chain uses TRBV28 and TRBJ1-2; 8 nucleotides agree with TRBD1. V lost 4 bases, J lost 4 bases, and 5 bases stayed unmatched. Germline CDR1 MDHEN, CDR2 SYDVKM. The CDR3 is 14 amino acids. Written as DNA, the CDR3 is TGTGCCAGCAGTTCAGACAGGGGTGCCTATGGCTACACCTTC. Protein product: CASSSDRGAYGYTF.

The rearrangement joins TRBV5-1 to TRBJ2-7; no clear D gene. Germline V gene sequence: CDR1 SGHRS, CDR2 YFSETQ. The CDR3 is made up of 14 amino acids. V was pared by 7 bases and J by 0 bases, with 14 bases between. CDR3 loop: CASRTARSSYEQYF. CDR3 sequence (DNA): TGCGCCAGCCGAACGGCTCGTAGCTCCTACGAGCAGTACTTC.

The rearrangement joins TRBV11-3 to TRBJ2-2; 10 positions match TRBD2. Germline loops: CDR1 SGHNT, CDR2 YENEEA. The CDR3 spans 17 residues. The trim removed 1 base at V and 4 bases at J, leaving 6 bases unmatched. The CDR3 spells CASSLVHLAGVTGELFF. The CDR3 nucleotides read TGTGCCAGCAGCTTAGTCCATCTAGCGGGGGTCACCGGGGAGCTGTTTTTT.

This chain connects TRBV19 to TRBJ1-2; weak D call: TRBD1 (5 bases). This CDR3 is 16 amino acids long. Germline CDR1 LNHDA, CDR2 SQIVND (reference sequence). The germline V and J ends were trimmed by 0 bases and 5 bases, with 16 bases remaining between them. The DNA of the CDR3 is TGTGCCAGTAGTATAGATCGCCGGGGCAAGTCGTATGGCTACACCTTC. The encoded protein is CASSIDRRGKSYGYTF.

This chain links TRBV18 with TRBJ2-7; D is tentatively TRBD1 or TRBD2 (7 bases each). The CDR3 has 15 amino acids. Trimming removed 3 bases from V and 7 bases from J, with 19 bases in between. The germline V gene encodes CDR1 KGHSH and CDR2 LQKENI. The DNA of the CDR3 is TGTGCCAGCTCACCCTCAGGGGGGGCTCCGGGAGAGCAGTACTTC. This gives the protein CASSPSGGAPGEQYF.

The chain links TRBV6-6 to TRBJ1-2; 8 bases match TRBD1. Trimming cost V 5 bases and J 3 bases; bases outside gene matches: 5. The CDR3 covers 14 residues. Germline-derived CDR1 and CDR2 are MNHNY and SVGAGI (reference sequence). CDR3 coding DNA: TGTGCCAGCAGTCACGGACAGGGTGACTATGGCTACACCTTC. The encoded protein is CASSHGQGDYGYTF.

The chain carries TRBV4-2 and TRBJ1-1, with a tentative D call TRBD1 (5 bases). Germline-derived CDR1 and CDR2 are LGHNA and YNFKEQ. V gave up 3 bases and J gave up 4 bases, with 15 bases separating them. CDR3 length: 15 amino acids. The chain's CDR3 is CASSHTRVVGTEAFF. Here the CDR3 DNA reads TGTGCCAGCAGCCACACCAGGGTCGTGGGCACTGAAGCTTTCTTT.

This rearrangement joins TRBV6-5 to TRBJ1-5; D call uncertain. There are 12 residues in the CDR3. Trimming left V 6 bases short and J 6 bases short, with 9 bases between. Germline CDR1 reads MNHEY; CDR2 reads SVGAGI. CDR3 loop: CASRTGGQPQHF. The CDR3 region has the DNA TGTGCCAGCAGAACCGGTGGTCAGCCCCAGCATTTT.

This CDR3 reads CARGTAGTGDPNTEAFF. The DNA for the CDR3 is TGTGCCAGAGGGACCGCAGGGACAGGGGATCCGAACACTGAAGCTTTCTTT. The chain has TRBV5-3 and TRBJ1-1; 10 bases map to TRBD1. TRBV5-3 is marked as an open reading frame, function uncertain. This CDR3 spans 17 amino acids. J lost 1 base, V lost 7 bases, and 13 bases had no gene match.

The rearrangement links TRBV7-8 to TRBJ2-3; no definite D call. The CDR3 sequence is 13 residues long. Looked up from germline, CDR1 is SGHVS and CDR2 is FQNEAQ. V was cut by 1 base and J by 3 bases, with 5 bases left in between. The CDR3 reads CASSLEGTDTQYF. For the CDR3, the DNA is TGTGCCAGCAGCTTAGAGGGAACAGATACGCAGTATTTT.

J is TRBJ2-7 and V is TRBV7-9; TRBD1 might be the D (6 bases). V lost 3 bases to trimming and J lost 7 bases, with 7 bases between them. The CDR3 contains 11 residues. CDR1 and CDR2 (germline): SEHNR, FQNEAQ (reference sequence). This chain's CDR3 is CASSFRGEQYF. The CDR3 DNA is TGTGCCAGCAGCTTCAGGGGAGAGCAGTACTTC. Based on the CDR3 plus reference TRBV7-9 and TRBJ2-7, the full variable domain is DTGVSQNPRHKITKRGQNVTFRCDPISEHNRLYWYRQTLGQGPEFLTYFQNEAQLEKSRLLSDRFSAERPKGSFSTLEIQRTEQGDSAMYLCASSFRGEQYFGPGTRLTVT.